These 6 T cell receptor beta chains share one sample of origin, sequenced in a study of T cells in Graves' hyperthyroidism and ophthalmopathy. The investigators amplified TCR beta CDR3 regions from RNA transcripts. Carried out on the TCR CDR3, a first-round RT-PCR used the HTBI primer set. TCRdb re-analysed the multiplex PCR reads in MiXCR, keeping a single row per CDR3 protein. The table lists 340,000 or so distinct CDR3 sequences, 15% to 20% of them singletons. The material sequenced was blood. The receptors originated from a woman between 50 and 59 years old with Graves' hyperthyroidism.

The chain couples TRBV6-1 to TRBJ2-1; possibly TRBD1 for D (5 bases). V lost 10 bases, J lost 0 bases, and 13 bases lay in between. From germline, CDR1 is MNHNS and CDR2 SASEGT. This CDR3 has 14 amino acids. CDR3 sequence: CATLRQSSYNEQFF. The CDR3 DNA reads as TGTGCCACCCTACGACAGAGCTCCTACAATGAGCAGTTCTTC.

In this sample, this clonotype turned up a few times. This chain joins TRBV6-1 and TRBJ2-1; D not certain. The V and J ends lost 6 bases and 7 bases respectively, with 7 bases between them. The CDR3 runs to 11 residues. Germline assignment: CDR1 MNHNS and CDR2 SASEGT. This chain's CDR3 is CASRAPNEQFF. The DNA of the CDR3 is TGTGCCAGCAGGGCTCCTAATGAGCAGTTCTTC.

This clonotype has a handful of counts. An end of the junction does not agree with germline; a read error may underlie this. The chain carries TRBV7-3 and TRBJ2-5; no reliable D call. This CDR3 contains 14 residues. Germline CDR1 and CDR2: SGHTA and FQGTGA. The CDR3 DNA is TGCGCCAGCAGCCAAGACCCAGCGCAAGAGACCCAGTACTTC. It is translated as CASSQDPAQETQYF.

This clonotype appeared many times. The chain is built from TRBV11-2 and TRBJ2-7; the match to TRBD1 covers 9 bases. The CDR3 covers 13 residues. Trimming at V came to 5 bases and at J to 2 bases, leaving 1 base not matched to a gene. Germline assignment: CDR1 SGHAT and CDR2 FQNNGV. CDR3 sequence reads: CASSGTGPYEQYF. The CDR3 DNA reads TGTGCCAGCAGCGGGACAGGGCCCTACGAGCAGTACTTC.

This clonotype appeared many times. J is TRBJ1-4 and V is TRBV12-3 or TRBV12-4; unclear D gene. The CDR3 has 16 amino acids. V gave up 6 bases and J gave up 3 bases, with 17 bases separating them. The CDR3 bases are TGTGCCAGCAGCTCACCTCCCCCGGGGTCTAATGAAAAACTGTTTTTT. Translating it yields CASSSPPPGSNEKLFF.

Ten or more counts support this clonotype. The genes are TRBV18 and TRBJ2-3; no firm D call. This CDR3 is built from 13 residues. V lost 5 bases to trimming and J lost 6 bases, with 12 bases between them. Germline lookup yields CDR1 KGHSH and CDR2 LQKENI. The CDR3 DNA is TGTGCCAGCTCAGTCTACCCGAAGGATACGCAGTATTTT. Its translation: CASSVYPKDTQYF.